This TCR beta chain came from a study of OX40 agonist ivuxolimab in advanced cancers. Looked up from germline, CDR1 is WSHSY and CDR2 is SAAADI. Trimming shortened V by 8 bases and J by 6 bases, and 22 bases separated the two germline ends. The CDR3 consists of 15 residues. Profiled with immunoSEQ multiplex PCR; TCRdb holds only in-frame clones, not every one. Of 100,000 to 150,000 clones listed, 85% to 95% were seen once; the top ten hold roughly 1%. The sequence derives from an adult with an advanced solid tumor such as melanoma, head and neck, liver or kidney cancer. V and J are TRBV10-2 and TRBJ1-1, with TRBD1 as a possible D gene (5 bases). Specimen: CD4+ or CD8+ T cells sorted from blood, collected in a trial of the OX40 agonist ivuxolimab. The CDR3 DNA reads TGCGCCAGCCAGACCGGGACGAAAAAAAGGGCTGAAGCTTTCTTT. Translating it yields CASQTGTKKRAEAFF.